The 21 T cell receptor beta chains presented below share a single source sample, sequenced in a study of immune evolution from preneoplasia to lung adenocarcinoma (dated by TCRdb to the early 2020s). The library was generated by the immunoSEQ multiplex PCR assay. Sourced from immuneACCESS, this table was stored by TCRdb with only in-frame sequences that have V and J called. A share of the clones is absent; for the studies checked, an unresolved V gene accounts for under half, and the remainder has no known explanation. For this sample the table gives about 4,300 clones, of which about 87% were detected only once. The top ten clones comprise 2% to 2.5% of the sample. Material for sequencing was FFPE lung adenocarcinoma in situ tissue. Reading the label with the study, this specimen's cell subset or site is: preinvasive adenocarcinoma in situ (AIS). All receptors come from a person aged 60 to 80 with lung adenocarcinoma.

The J gene is TRBJ2-7, the V gene TRBV19; TRBD1 aligns across 10 bases. The junction had 8 bases not matched to a gene; V was cut back by 5 bases and J by 7 bases. Germline assignment: CDR1 LNHDA and CDR2 SQIVND (reference sequence). This CDR3 is 14 amino acids long. The CDR3 is CASSPGTGVGEQYF. CDR3 sequence (DNA): TGTGCCAGTAGTCCTGGGACAGGGGTCGGAGAGCAGTACTTC. Together with reference TRBV19 and TRBJ2-7, the CDR3 gives the full variable domain: DGGITQSPKYLFRKEGQNVTLSCEQNLNHDAMYWYRQDPGQGLRLIYYSQIVNDFQKGDIAEGYSVSREKKESFPLTVTSAQKNPTAFYLCASSPGTGVGEQYFGPGTRLTVT.

A few counts support this clone. The chain recombines TRBV10-3 with TRBJ1-6; no reliable D call. Trimming shortened V by 2 bases and J by 9 bases, and 8 bases separated the two germline ends. This CDR3 spans 13 amino acids. Germline assignment: CDR1 ENHRY and CDR2 SYGVKD. The CDR3 DNA sequence: TGTGCCATCAGTGAGGTACGGGGTTCACCCCTCCACTTT. This codes for CAISEVRGSPLHF.

The chain combines TRBV28 with TRBJ2-7; 7 bases match TRBD1. The CDR3 length is 14 residues. V shed 6 bases and J 2 bases; nucleotides not matched to a gene: 7. Germline assignment: CDR1 MDHEN and CDR2 SYDVKM. CDR3 in amino acids: CASSYRGTTYEQYF. CDR3 nucleotides: TGTGCCAGCAGCTACAGGGGAACAACCTACGAGCAGTACTTC.

CDR3 bases: TGTGCCAGCAGTGAGAGACTAGCGGGAGCCACCGGGGAGCTGTTTTTT. Translated: CASSERLAGATGELFF. The gene calls are TRBV2 and TRBJ2-2; 12 bases line up with TRBD2. The length of the CDR3 is 16 residues. CDR1 and CDR2 from the germline V gene are SNHLY and FYNNEI. The J segment lost 4 bases and the V segment lost 3 bases, leaving 3 bases of the junction unmatched.

The chain is built from TRBV2 and TRBJ1-5; tentative D call: TRBD1 (5 bases). From germline, CDR1 is SNHLY and CDR2 FYNNEI. The CDR3 is made up of 13 amino acids. V gave up 8 bases and J gave up 1 base, with 9 bases separating them. The CDR3 bases are TGTGCCAGCCTGGGACGGAGCAATCAGCCCCAGCATTTT. Its translation is CASLGRSNQPQHF.

The rearrangement links TRBV19 to TRBJ1-5; 9 bases match TRBD1. Germline CDR1 and CDR2: LNHDA and SQIVND (reference sequence). The CDR3 spans 13 residues. The V segment lost 9 bases and the J segment 3 bases; nucleotides outside the gene matches: 3. The chain's CDR3 is CASRDRDNQPQHF. DNA for the CDR3: TGTGCCAGCCGGGACAGGGACAATCAGCCCCAGCATTTT.

The genes are TRBV10-3 and TRBJ2-7; TRBD1 matches at 10 bases. The V gene end was trimmed by 5 bases and the J gene end by 2 bases; junction bases not matched to a gene: 9. The germline gives CDR1 ENHRY, CDR2 SYGVKD. CDR3 size: 16 residues. The CDR3 nucleotides are TGTGCCATCAGTCGGGACAGGGGTGTTGTCGCCTACGAGCAGTACTTC. This translates into CAISRDRGVVAYEQYF.

The chain couples TRBV27 to TRBJ1-5; D gene unclear. The CDR3 spans 15 residues. Per the germline V gene, CDR1 is MNHEY and CDR2 is SMNVEV (reference sequence). Trimming removed 3 bases at V and 0 bases at J, with 9 bases between. The CDR3 coding sequence is TGTGCCAGCAGTTTGAGGCAGACTAGCAATCAGCCCCAGCATTTT. It specifies CASSLRQTSNQPQHF.

This sequence joins TRBV5-1 and TRBJ2-7; D call uncertain. The CDR3 is made up of 14 amino acids. Between the trimmed V and J ends, which lost 0 bases and 4 bases, there was a span of 11 bases. Germline V gene data show CDR1 as SGHRS and CDR2 as YFSETQ. CDR3 loop: CASSLDPKRYEQYF. The CDR3 DNA sequence: TGCGCCAGCAGCTTGGACCCTAAGCGTTACGAGCAGTACTTC.

This chain uses TRBV7-2 with TRBJ2-1, with a tentative D call TRBD2 (6 bases). V was cut by 5 bases and J by 8 bases, with 13 bases left in between. CDR1 and CDR2 (germline): SGHTA, FQGNSA. CDR3 length: 13 residues. CDR3 sequence reads: CASSKRREYEQFF. The CDR3 region has the DNA TGTGCCAGCAGCAAGAGGAGGGAGTATGAGCAGTTCTTC.

V usage is TRBV28 and J usage is TRBJ1-3; D remains unclear. There are 13 residues in the CDR3. Germline CDR1 reads MDHEN; CDR2 reads SYDVKM. Trimming left V 2 bases short and J 4 bases short, with 6 bases between. The CDR3 coding sequence is TGTGCCAGCAGTTTAGGCTTCGGAAACACCATATATTTT. Its translation is CASSLGFGNTIYF. The whole variable domain, remainder taken from reference TRBV28 and TRBJ1-3, is DVKVTQSSRYLVKRTGEKVFLECVQDMDHENMFWYRQDPGLGLRLIYFSYDVKMKEKGDIPEGYSVSREKKERFSLILESASTNQTSMYLCASSLGFGNTIYFGEGSWLTVV.

V is TRBV20-1 and J is TRBJ1-2; 7 bases are a match to TRBD1. Trimming at V came to 4 bases and at J to 5 bases, leaving 1 base not matched to a gene. The CDR3 contains 11 residues. Germline values: CDR1 DFQATT, CDR2 SNEGSKA (reference sequence). This chain's CDR3 is CSATGQYGYTF. The CDR3, as DNA: TGCAGTGCTACGGGACAGTATGGCTACACCTTC.

This clone has a single count. This chain joins TRBV6-1 and TRBJ2-3, with D possibly being TRBD1 (5 bases). Trimming took 4 bases from V and 2 from J, leaving 10 bases between them. This CDR3 has 14 residues. The V gene's germline CDR1 is MNHNS and CDR2 SASEGT. The CDR3 bases are TGTGCCAGCAGTGCCCAGGGATTCACAGATACGCAGTATTTT. Its protein is CASSAQGFTDTQYF.

The rearrangement joins TRBV29-1 to TRBJ2-7, with 7 bases fitting TRBD2. The CDR3 consists of 15 residues. V gave up 4 bases and J gave up 0 bases; unmatched junction bases: 9. Germline CDR1 and CDR2: SQVTM and ANQGSEA. The CDR3 loop is CSVVGLAAGSYEQYF. In nucleotides, the CDR3 is TGCAGCGTTGTGGGGCTAGCGGCGGGCTCCTACGAGCAGTACTTC.

CDR3 in amino acids: CASSRTGVGQETQYF. Here the CDR3 DNA reads TGTGCCAGCAGCCGAACAGGGGTAGGGCAAGAGACCCAGTACTTC. J is TRBJ2-5 and V is TRBV5-4; 7 bases agree with TRBD1. The CDR3 contains 15 residues. V lost 4 bases, J lost 2 bases, and 8 bases stayed unmatched. The V gene's germline CDR1 is SGHNT and CDR2 YYREEE (reference sequence).

The chain combines TRBV28 with TRBJ2-5, with D tentatively TRBD1 or TRBD2 (6 bases each). This CDR3 contains 14 residues. From germline, CDR1 is MDHEN and CDR2 SYDVKM. Trimming shortened V by 4 bases and J by 4 bases, and 13 bases separated the two germline ends. In DNA form, the CDR3 reads TGTGCCAGCAGTTCGGGCGGAGGGGGAGAGACCCAGTACTTC. Protein: CASSSGGGGETQYF.

The V call is TRBV5-4, the J call TRBJ1-2; 8 positions agree with TRBD1. The ends lost 4 bases at V and 12 bases at J; junction bases unmatched: 11. The CDR3 is made up of 13 amino acids. Germline values: CDR1 SGHNT, CDR2 YYREEE (reference sequence). This chain's CDR3 is CASSPGQGNLNTF. CDR3 DNA: TGTGCCAGCAGCCCAGGACAGGGAAACTTGAACACCTTC.

This clone was counted a single time. CDR3: CASSSSGSFNTGELFF. CDR3 coding DNA: TGTGCCAGCAGCTCTAGCGGGAGTTTTAACACCGGGGAGCTGTTTTTT. The rearrangement uses TRBV11-2 and TRBJ2-2, with 10 bases aligning to TRBD2. The CDR3 length is 16 residues. Germline CDR1 and CDR2: SGHAT and FQNNGV. Trimming took 4 bases from V and 2 from J; bases not matched to a gene: 4.

The chain employs TRBV20-1 and TRBJ1-1; D unresolved. The V gene's germline CDR1 is DFQATT and CDR2 SNEGSKA (reference sequence). This CDR3 has 11 amino acids. The ends were cut back, 8 bases at V and 1 base at J, with 8 bases in the middle. For the CDR3, the DNA is TGCAGTTTAAGCGGGAACACTGAAGCTTTCTTT. Its translation is CSLSGNTEAFF.

V gene TRBV5-1 combines with J gene TRBJ1-3; the D gene is possibly TRBD1 (5 bases). Germline V gene data show CDR1 as SGHRS and CDR2 as YFSETQ. With 4 bases removed from V and 3 bases from J, the gap between germline ends came to 8 bases. The CDR3 has 13 residues. The CDR3, as DNA: TGCGCCAGCAGCCTGGGGGGTGGAAACACCATATATTTT. Its protein product is CASSLGGGNTIYF.

The rearrangement links TRBV4-3 to TRBJ2-2; 8 nucleotides agree with TRBD1. Germline assignment: CDR1 LGHNA and CDR2 YSLEER. This CDR3 spans 16 amino acids. J lost 7 bases, V lost 0 bases, and 7 bases had no gene match. CDR3 amino acids: CASSQDWAGGIGELFF. In DNA, the CDR3 is TGCGCCAGCAGCCAAGATTGGGCAGGGGGCATCGGGGAGCTGTTTTTT.